This TCR beta chain comes out of a study of regulatory T cells in long-lasting Graves disease. Overall study: Antithyroid drugs had been taken under 3 months by newly diagnosed Graves' patients.

For this clonotype: Its antigen is still unknown.

Stated time point: newly diagnosed GD, antithyroid drugs for less than 3 months. Making the TCR library involved RNA that had been extracted from PBMCs. Library construction for TCR beta used iRepertoire HTBI primers and Arm-PCR of CDR3 regions. MiXCR, run by TCRdb on the multiplex PCR reads, gives a single entry per CDR3 protein. Of 400,000 to 550,000 distinct CDR3 sequences in the sample, under 15% were seen once. The study's findings and limits: Accuracy may have been reduced by the small sample size.

The same specimen was also included in a second study, on T cells in Graves' hyperthyroidism and ophthalmopathy. That source notes: Diagnosis rested on symptoms, serum thyroxine and TRAb, thyroid ultrasound, and orbital computed tomography.

The specimen comprised peripheral blood mononuclear cells (PBMCs), sampled at new diagnosis, from a patient treated with antithyroid drugs. This clonotype originated in a young woman with Graves disease.

CDR3 in DNA: TGCAGTGCTAGAGATTACAGATTAAACACTGAAGCTTTCTTT. The encoded protein is CSARDYRLNTEAFF. The rearrangement joins TRBV20-1 to TRBJ1-1, with no clear D. Trimming removed 0 bases from V and 2 bases from J, with 10 bases in between. The CDR3 is 14 residues long. Germline V CDR1 and CDR2: DFQATT, SNEGSKA (reference sequence).